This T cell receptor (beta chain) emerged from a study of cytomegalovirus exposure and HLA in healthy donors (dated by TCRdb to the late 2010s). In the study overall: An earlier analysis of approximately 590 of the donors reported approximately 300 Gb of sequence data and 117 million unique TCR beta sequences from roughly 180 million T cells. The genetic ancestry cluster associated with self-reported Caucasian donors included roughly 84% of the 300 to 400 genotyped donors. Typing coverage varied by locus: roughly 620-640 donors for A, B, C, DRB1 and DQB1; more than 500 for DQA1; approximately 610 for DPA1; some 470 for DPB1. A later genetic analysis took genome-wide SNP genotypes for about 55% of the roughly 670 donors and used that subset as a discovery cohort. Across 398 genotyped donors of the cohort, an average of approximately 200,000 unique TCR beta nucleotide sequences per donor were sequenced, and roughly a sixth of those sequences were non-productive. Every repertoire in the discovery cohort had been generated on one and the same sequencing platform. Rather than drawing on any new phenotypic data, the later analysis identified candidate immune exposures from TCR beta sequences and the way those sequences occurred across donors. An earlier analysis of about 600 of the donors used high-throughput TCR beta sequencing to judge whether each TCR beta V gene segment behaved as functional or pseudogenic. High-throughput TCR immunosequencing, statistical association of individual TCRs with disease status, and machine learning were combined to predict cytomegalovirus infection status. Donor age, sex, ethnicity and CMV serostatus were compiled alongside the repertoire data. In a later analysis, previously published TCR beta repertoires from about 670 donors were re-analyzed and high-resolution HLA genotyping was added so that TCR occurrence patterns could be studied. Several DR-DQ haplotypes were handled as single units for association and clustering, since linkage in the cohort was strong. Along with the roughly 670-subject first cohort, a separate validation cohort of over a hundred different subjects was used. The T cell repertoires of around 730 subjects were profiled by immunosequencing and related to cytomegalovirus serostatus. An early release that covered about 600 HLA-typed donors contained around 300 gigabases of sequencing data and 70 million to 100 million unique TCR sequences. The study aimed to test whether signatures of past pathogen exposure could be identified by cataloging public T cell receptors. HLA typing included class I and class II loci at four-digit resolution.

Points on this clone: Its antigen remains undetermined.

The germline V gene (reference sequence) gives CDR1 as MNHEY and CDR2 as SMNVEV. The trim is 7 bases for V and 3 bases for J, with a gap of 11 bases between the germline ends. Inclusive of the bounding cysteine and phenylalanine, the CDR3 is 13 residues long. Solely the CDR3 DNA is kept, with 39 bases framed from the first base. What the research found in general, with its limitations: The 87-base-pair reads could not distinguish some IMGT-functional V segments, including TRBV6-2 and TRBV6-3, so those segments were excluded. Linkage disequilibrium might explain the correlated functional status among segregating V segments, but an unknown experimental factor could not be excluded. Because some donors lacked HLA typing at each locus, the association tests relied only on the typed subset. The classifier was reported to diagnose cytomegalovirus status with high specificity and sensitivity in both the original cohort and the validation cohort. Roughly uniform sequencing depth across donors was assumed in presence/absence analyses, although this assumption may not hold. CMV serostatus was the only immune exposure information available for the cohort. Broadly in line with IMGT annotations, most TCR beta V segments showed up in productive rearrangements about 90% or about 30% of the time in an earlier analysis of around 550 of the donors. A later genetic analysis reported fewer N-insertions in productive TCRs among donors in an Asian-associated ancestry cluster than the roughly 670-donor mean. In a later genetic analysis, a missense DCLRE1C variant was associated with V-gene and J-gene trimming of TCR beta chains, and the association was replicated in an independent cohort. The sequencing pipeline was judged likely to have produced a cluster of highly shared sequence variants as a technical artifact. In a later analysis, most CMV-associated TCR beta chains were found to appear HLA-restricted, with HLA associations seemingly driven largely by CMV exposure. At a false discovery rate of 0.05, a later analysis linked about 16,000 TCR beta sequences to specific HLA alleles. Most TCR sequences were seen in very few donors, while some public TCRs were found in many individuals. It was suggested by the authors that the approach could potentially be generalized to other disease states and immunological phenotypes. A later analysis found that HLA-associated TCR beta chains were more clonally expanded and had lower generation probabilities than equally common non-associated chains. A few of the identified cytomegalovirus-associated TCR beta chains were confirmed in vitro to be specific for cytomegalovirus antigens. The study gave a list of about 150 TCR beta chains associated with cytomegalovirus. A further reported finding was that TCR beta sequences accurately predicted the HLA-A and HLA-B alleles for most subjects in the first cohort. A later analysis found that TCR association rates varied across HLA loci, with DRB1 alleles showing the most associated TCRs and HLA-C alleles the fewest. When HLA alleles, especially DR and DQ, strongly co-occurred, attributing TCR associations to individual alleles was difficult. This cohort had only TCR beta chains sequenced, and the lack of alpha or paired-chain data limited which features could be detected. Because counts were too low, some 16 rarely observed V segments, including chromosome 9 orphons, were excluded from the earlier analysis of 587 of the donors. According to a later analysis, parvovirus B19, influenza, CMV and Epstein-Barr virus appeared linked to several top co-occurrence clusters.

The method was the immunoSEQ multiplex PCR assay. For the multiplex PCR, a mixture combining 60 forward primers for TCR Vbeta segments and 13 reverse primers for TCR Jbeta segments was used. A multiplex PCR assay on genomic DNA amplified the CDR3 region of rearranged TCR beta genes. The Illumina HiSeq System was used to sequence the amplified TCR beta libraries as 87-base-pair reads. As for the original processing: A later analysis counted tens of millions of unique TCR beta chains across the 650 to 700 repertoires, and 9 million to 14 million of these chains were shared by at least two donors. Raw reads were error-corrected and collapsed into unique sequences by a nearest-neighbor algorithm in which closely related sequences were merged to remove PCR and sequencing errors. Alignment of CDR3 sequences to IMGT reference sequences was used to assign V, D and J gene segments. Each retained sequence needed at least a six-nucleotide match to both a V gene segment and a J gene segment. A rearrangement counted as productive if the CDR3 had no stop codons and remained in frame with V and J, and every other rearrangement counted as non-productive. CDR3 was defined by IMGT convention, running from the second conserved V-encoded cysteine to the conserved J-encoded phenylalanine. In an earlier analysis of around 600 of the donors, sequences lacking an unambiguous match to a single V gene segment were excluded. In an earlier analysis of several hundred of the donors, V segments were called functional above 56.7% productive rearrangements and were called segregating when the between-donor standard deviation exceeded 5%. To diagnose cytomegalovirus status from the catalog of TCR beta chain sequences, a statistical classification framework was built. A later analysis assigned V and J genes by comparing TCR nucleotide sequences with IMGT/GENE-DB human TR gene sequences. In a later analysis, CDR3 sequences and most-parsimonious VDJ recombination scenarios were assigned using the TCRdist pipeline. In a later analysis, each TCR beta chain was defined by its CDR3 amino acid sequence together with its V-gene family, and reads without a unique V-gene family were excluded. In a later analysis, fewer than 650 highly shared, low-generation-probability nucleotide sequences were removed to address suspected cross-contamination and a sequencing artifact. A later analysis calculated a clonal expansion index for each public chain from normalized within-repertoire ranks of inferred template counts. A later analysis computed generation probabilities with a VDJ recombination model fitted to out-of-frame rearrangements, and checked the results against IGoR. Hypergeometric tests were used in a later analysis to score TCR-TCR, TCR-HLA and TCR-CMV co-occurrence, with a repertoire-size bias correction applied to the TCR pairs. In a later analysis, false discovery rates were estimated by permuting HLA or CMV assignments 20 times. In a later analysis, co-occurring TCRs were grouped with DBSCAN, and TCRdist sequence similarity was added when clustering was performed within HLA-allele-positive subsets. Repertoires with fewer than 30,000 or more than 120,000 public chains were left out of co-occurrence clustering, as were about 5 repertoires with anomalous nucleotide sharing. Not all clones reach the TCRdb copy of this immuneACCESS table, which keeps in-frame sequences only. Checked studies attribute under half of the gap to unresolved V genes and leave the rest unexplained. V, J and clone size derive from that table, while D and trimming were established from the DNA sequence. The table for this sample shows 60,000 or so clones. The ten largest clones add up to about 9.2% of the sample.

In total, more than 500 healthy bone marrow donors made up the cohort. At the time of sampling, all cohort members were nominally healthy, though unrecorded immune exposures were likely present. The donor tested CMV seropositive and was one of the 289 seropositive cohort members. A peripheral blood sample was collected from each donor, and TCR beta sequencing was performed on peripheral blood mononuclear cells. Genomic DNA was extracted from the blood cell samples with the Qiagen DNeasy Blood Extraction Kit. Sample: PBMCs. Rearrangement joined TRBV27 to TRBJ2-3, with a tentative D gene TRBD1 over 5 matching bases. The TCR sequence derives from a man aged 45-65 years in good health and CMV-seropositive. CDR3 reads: CASTGSLTDTQYF. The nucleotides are TGTGCCAGCACAGGGTCTCTTACAGATACGCAGTATTTT.